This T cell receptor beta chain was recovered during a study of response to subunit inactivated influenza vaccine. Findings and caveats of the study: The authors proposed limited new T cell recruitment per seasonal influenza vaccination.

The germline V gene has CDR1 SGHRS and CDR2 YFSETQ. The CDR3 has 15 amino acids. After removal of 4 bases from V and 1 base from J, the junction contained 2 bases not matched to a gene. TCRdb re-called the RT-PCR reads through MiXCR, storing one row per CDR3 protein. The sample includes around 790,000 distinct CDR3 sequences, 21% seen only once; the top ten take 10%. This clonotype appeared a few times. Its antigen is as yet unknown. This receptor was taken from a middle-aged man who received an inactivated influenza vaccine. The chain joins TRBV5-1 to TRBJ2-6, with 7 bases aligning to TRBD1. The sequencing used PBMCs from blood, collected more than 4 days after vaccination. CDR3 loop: CASSAQGSGANVLTF. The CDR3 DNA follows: TGCGCCAGCAGCGCACAGGGGTCTGGGGCCAACGTCCTGACTTTC.